Described below is a single T cell receptor (beta chain) sequence and its context. Per the original data handling: By means of reference gene primer amplification, nucleated cell counts were estimated. The method was immunoSEQ multiplex PCR; TCRdb's version includes in-frame clones alone and lacks a portion of them. That table is the source of V, J and clone size, and D and trimming were worked out from the DNA. The sample has fewer than 25,000 clones; 91% are singletons. Germline loops: CDR1 LGHDT, CDR2 YNNKEL (reference sequence). The ends lost 6 bases at V and 1 base at J; junction bases unmatched: 16. The CDR3 extends over 18 amino acids. This specimen belongs to a study of blood T cell repertoires in COVID-19.

The receptor's source is a man aged 65 to 85 with active COVID-19. The chain has TRBV3-1 (or the pseudogene TRBV3-2) and TRBJ2-7; 9 nucleotides match TRBD1. The sample consisted of peripheral blood. CDR3 nucleotide sequence: TGTGCCAGCAGTGTATCGGGACAGGGTTTTCTTCGATCCTACGAGCAGTACTTC. Translation: CASSVSGQGFLRSYEQYF.